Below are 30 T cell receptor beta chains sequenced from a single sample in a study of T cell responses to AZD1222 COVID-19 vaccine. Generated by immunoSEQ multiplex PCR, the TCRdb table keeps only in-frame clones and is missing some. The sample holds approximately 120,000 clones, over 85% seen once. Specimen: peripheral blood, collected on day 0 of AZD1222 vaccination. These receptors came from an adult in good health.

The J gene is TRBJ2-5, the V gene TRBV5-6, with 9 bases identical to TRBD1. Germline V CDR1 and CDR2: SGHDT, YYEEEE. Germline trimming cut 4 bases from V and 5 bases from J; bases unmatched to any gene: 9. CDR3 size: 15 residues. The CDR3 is CASSLPGQGRETQYF. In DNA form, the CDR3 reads TGTGCCAGCAGCCTACCGGGACAGGGTAGGGAGACCCAGTACTTC. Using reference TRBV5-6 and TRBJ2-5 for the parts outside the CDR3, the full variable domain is DAGVTQSPTHLIKTRGQQVTLRCSPKSGHDTVSWYQQALGQGPQFIFQYYEEEERQRGNFPDRFSGHQFPNYSSELNVNALLLGDSALYLCASSLPGQGRETQYFGPGTRLLVL.

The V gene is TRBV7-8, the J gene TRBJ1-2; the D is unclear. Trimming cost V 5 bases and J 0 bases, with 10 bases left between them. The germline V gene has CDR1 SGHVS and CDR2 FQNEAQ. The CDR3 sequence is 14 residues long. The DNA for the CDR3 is TGTGCCAGCAGCCCCCGGCTCCCTAACTATGGCTACACCTTC. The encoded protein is CASSPRLPNYGYTF.

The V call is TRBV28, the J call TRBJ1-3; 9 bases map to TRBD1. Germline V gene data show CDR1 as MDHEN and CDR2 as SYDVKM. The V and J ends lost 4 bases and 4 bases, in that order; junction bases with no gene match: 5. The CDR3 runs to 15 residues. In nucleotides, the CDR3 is TGTGCCAGCAGTTCGAAGGACAGGGGCGGAAACACCATATATTTT. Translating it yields CASSSKDRGGNTIYF.

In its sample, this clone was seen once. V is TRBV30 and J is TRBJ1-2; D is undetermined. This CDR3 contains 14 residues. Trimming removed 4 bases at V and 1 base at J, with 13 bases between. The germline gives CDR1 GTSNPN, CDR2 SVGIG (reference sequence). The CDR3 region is CAWTALGHNYGYTF. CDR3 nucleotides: TGTGCCTGGACAGCCCTAGGCCATAACTATGGCTACACCTTC.

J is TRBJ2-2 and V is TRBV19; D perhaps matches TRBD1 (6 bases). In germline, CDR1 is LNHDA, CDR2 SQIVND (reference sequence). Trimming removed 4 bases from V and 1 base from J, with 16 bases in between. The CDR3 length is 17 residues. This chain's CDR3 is CASSRDTGTLNTGELFF. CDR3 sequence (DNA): TGTGCCAGTAGTAGAGACACCGGGACACTGAACACCGGGGAGCTGTTTTTT.

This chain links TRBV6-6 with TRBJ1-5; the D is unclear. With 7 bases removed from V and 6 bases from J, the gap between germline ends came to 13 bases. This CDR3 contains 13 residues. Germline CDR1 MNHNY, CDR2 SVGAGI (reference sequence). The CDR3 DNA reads TGTGCCAGCAAAACCCTAAACCGTCAGCCCCAGCATTTT. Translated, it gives CASKTLNRQPQHF.

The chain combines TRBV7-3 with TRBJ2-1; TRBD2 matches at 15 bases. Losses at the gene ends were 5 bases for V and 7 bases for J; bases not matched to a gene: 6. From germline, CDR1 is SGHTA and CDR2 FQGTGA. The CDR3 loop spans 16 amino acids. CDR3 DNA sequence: TGTGCCAGCAGCCCCCACGGACTAGCGGGAGGGAATGAGCAGTTCTTC. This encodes CASSPHGLAGGNEQFF.

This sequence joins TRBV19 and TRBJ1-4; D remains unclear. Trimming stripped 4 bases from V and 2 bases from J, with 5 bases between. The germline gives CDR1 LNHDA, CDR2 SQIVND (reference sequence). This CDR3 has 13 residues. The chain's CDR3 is CASSRGTNEKLFF. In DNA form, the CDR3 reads TGTGCCAGTAGTAGGGGTACTAATGAAAAACTGTTTTTT.

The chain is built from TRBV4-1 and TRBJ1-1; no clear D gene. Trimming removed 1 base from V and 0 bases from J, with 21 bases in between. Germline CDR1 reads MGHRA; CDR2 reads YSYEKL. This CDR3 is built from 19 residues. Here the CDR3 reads CASSQVDRTDLILNTEAFF. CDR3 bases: TGCGCCAGCAGCCAAGTCGACCGGACCGATCTGATCCTGAACACTGAAGCTTTCTTT.

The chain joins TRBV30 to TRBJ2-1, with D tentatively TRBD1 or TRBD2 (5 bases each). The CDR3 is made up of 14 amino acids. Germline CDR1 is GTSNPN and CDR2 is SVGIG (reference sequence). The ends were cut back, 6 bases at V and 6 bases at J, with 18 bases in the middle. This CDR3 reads CACQTRGPINEQFF. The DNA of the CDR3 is TGTGCCTGCCAGACTCGGGGACCGATCAATGAGCAGTTCTTC.

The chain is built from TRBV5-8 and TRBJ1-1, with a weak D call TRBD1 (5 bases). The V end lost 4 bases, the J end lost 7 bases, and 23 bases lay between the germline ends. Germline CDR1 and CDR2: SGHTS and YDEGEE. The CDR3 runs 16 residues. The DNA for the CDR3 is TGTGCCAGCAGCCATCCCCTACAGGCAGACCCGCTTGAAGCTTTCTTT. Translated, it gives CASSHPLQADPLEAFF.

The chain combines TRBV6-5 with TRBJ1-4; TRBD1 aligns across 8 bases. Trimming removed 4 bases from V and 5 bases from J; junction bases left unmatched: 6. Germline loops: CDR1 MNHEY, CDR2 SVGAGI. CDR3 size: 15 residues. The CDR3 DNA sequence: TGTGCCAGCAGTTCAGACAGGGGATCAAATGAAAAACTGTTTTTT. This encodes CASSSDRGSNEKLFF.

The CDR3 DNA is TGTGCCAGCAGTGAACTCCCAGTCTATAATTCACCCCTCCACTTT. Translation: CASSELPVYNSPLHF. V gene TRBV2 combines with J gene TRBJ1-6; D not resolved. V was cut by 2 bases and J by 3 bases, with 8 bases left in between. The germline gives CDR1 SNHLY, CDR2 FYNNEI. The CDR3 consists of 15 residues.

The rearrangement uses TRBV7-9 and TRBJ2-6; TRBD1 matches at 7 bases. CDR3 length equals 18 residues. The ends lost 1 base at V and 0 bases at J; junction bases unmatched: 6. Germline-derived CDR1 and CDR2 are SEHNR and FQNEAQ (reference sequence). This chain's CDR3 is CASSLGDSTRSGANVLTF. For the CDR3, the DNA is TGTGCCAGCAGCTTAGGGGACAGCACCCGCTCTGGGGCCAACGTCCTGACTTTC.

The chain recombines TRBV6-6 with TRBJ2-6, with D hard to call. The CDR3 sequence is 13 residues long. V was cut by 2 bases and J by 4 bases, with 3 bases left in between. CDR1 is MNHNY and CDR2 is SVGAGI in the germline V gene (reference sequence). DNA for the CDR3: TGTGCCAGCAGTTACGGCGGGGCCAACGTCCTGACTTTC. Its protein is CASSYGGANVLTF.

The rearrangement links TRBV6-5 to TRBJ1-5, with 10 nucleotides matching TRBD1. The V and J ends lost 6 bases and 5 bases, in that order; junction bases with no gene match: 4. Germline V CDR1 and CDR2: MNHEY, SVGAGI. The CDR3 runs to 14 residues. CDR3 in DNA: TGTGCCAGCAGCGGGGGACAGGGGTATCAGCCCCAGCATTTT. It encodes CASSGGQGYQPQHF.

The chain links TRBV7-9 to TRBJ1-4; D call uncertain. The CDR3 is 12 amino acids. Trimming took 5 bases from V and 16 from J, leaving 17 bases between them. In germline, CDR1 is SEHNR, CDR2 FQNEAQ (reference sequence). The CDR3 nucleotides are TGTGCCAGCAGCCCAGCCGGGCACGGAGAGTTTTTT. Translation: CASSPAGHGEFF.

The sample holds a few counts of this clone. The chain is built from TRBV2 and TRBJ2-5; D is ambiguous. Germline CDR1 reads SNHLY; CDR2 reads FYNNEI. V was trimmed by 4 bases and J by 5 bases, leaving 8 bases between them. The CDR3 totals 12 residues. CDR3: CASSGTGETQYF. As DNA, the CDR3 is TGTGCCAGCAGTGGGACCGGGGAGACCCAGTACTTC.

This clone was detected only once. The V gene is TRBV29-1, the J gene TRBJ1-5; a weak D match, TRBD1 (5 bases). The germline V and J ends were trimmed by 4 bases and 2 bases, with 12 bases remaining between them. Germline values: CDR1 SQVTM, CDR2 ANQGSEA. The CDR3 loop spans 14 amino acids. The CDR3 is CSVGTGLGNQPQHF. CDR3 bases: TGCAGCGTTGGCACAGGTCTTGGCAATCAGCCCCAGCATTTT.

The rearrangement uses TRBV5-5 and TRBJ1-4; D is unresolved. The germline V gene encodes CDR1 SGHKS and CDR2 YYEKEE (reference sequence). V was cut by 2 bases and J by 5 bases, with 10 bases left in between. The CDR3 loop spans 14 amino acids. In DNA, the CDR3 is TGTGCCAGCAGCTTCCGGCTCCTGAATGAAAAACTGTTTTTT. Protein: CASSFRLLNEKLFF.

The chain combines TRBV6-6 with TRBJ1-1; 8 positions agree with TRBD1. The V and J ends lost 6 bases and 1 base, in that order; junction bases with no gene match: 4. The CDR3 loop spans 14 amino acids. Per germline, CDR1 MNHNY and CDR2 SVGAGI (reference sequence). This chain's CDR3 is CASSVGQGNTEAFF. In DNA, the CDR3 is TGTGCCAGCAGCGTAGGACAGGGGAACACTGAAGCTTTCTTT.

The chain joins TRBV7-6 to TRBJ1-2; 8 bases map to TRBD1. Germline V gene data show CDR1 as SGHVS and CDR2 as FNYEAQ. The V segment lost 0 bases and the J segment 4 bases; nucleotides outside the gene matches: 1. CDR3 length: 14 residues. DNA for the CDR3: TGTGCCAGCAGCTTAGCTACAGGGGGCTATGGCTACACCTTC. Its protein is CASSLATGGYGYTF.

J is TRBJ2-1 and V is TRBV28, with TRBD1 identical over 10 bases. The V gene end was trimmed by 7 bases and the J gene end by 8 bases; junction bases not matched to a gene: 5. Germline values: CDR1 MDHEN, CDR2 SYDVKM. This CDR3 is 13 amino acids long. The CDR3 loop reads CASNRDRGYEQFF. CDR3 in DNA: TGTGCCAGCAACCGGGACAGGGGCTATGAGCAGTTCTTC.

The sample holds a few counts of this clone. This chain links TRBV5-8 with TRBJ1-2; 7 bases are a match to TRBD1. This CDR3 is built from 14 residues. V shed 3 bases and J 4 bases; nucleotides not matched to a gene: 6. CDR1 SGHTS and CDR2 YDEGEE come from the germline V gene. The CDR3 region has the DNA TGTGCCAGCAGCTCCTCCCGGGACAGCTATGGCTACACCTTC. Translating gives CASSSSRDSYGYTF.

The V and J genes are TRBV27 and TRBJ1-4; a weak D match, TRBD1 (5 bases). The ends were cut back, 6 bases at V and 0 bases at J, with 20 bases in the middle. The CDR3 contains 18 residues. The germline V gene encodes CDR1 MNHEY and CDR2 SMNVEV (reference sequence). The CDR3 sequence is CASSLTGVVGATNEKLFF. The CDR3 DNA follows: TGTGCCAGCAGCCTTACGGGGGTGGTTGGGGCAACTAATGAAAAACTGTTTTTT.

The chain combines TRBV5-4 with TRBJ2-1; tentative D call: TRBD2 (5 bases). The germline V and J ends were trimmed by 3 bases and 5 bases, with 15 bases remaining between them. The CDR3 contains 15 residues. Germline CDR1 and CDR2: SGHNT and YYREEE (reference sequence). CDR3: CASSSGIGADNEQFF. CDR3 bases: TGTGCCAGCAGCTCCGGAATTGGAGCGGACAATGAGCAGTTCTTC.

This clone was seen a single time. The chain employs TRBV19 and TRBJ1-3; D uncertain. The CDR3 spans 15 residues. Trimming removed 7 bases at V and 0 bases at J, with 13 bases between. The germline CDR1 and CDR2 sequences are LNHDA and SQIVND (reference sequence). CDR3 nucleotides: TGTGCCAGTACCCTAGGAGGTGGCTCTGGAAACACCATATATTTT. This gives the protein CASTLGGGSGNTIYF.

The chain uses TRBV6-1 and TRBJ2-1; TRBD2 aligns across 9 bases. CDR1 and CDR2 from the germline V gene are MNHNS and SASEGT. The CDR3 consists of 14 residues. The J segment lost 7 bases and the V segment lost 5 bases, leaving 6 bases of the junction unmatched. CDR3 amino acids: CASSLAGLVNEQFF. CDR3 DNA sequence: TGTGCCAGCAGTCTAGCGGGACTGGTTAATGAGCAGTTCTTC.

The CDR3 coding sequence is TGCAGCGCCAACTTGAACACTGAAGCTTTCTTT. Protein sequence: CSANLNTEAFF. The chain uses TRBV29-1 and TRBJ1-1; D uncertain. The germline V gene has CDR1 SQVTM and CDR2 ANQGSEA. The CDR3 has 11 amino acids. V was clipped by 7 bases and J by 0 bases, with 6 bases between them.

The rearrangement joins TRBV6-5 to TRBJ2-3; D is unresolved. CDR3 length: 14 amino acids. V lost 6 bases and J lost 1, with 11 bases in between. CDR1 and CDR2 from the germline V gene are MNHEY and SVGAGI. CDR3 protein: CASRLDGRTDTQYF. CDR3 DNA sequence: TGTGCCAGCAGACTCGACGGGCGCACAGATACGCAGTATTTT.